In its sample, the clone carrying this T cell receptor beta chain was seen a few times. This sample is drawn from a study of blood T cell repertoires in COVID-19. Study details: Sites across the United States, Italy and Spain contributed samples from acute and convalescent COVID-19. PBMCs, B-cell-depleted T cells, or T cells were the source of the cDNA or gDNA that made up the material.

As processed by the authors: Nucleated cell number was recorded as an estimate derived from reference gene primer amplification. Clones were read by immunoSEQ multiplex PCR, and TCRdb kept only the in-frame ones, dropping some. The V and J calls and clone size were taken over from that table, and D and trimming were inferred from the DNA. Of under 300,000 clones in the sample, roughly 84% were seen once. Germline CDR1 KGHSH, CDR2 LQKENI. V lost 3 bases, J lost 0 bases, and 11 bases lay in between. The CDR3 is 16 residues long. V is TRBV18 and J is TRBJ1-4, with D possibly being TRBD1 (5 bases). The sequenced sample was peripheral blood. This clonotype was obtained from a middle-aged woman who had recovered from COVID-19. The CDR3 DNA sequence: TGTGCCAGCTCACCTTTTGGGGCTACAACTAATGAAAAACTGTTTTTT. The encoded protein is CASSPFGATTNEKLFF.